This passage covers 13 T cell receptor beta chains from one sample sequenced in a study of regulatory T cells in long-lasting Graves disease. Building the TCR beta libraries relied on iRepertoire HTBI primers, and CDR3 regions underwent Arm-PCR. TCRdb redid the calling of the multiplex PCR reads with MiXCR, one entry per CDR3 protein. There are about 620,000 distinct CDR3 sequences in the sample; roughly 15% occur only once, and under 20% lies in the top ten. The time point was: newly diagnosed GD, antithyroid drugs for less than 3 months. After RNA was extracted from PBMCs, the TCR library was made from it. These same records also appear under a second study, on T cells in Graves' hyperthyroidism and ophthalmopathy.

The material sequenced was peripheral blood mononuclear cells (PBMCs), taken at new diagnosis, from a patient treated with antithyroid drugs. The receptors originated from a woman in her twenties or thirties with Graves disease.

This clonotype was observed a handful of times. The rearrangement uses TRBV15 and TRBJ2-4; D is unclear. The V gene lost 0 bases and the J gene lost 0 bases, with 12 bases spanning the gap. This CDR3 spans 17 amino acids. Germline-derived CDR1 and CDR2 are LNHNV and YYDKDF (reference sequence). CDR3 amino acids: CATSRDYGNLAKNIQYF. CDR3 sequence (DNA): TGTGCCACCAGCAGAGACTATGGGAACCTAGCCAAAAACATTCAGTACTTC.

This clonotype came up once. This CDR3 is CASSFGGVEETQYF. The CDR3 DNA follows: TGCGCCAGCAGCTTTGGCGGGGTCGAGGAGACCCAGTACTTC. This sequence joins TRBV5-1 and TRBJ2-5; D perhaps matches TRBD2 (6 bases). The CDR3 sequence is 14 residues long. Germline CDR1 is SGHRS and CDR2 is YFSETQ. V lost 2 bases, J lost 5 bases, and 13 bases lay in between.

The chain is built from TRBV29-1 and TRBJ1-4, with D maybe TRBD1 (5 bases). CDR1 is SQVTM and CDR2 is ANQGSEA in the germline V gene. This CDR3 comprises 15 residues. The V end was cut by 5 bases, the J end by 0 bases, with 13 bases between. As DNA, the CDR3 is TGCAGCGTTTTCAACGAGGGGACAACTAATGAAAAACTGTTTTTT. Its translation is CSVFNEGTTNEKLFF. The variable domain in full, with the rest retrieved from reference TRBV29-1 and TRBJ1-4, is SAVISQKPSRDICQRGTSLTIQCQVDSQVTMMFWYRQQPGQSLTLIATANQGSEATYESGFVIDKFPISRPNLTFSTLTVSNMSPEDSSIYLCSVFNEGTTNEKLFFGSGTQLSVL.

This clonotype was recorded a few times. The rearrangement uses TRBV20-1 and TRBJ2-5; 15 bases fit TRBD2. Per germline, CDR1 DFQATT and CDR2 SNEGSKA (reference sequence). Trimming removed 0 bases from V and 4 bases from J; junction bases left unmatched: 9. The CDR3 consists of 18 residues. CDR3 sequence: CSARDRTSGRAARETQYF. The CDR3, as DNA: TGCAGTGCTAGAGACAGGACTAGCGGGAGGGCCGCACGAGAGACCCAGTACTTC.

The chain employs TRBV30 and TRBJ1-5, with no clear D. Trimming removed 0 bases at V and 7 bases at J, with 13 bases between. CDR3 size: 14 residues. Germline values: CDR1 GTSNPN, CDR2 SVGIG (reference sequence). The CDR3 coding sequence is TGTGCCTGGAGTGTACTTGTGGGAGAACAGCCCCAGCATTTT. This translates into CAWSVLVGEQPQHF.

Regarding this clonotype: Compared with germline, one end of the junction differs, possibly owing to a read error. The chain joins TRBV3-1 to TRBJ1-1, with D uncertain. The CDR3 is 12 amino acids. The germline gives CDR1 LGHDT, CDR2 YNNKEL (reference sequence). In nucleotides, the CDR3 is TGTGCCAGCAGCCAAGAGCCGGCGGGAGCTCTCTTT. Translating it yields CASSQEPAGALF.

The chain joins TRBV10-3 to TRBJ2-7, with 7 bases fitting TRBD1. The V segment lost 5 bases and the J segment 3 bases; nucleotides outside the gene matches: 10. CDR1 is ENHRY, CDR2 SYGVKD, per germline. The CDR3 has 15 residues. CDR3 region: CAISRQGSTGYEQYF. The CDR3 nucleotides read TGTGCCATCAGTCGACAGGGATCTACGGGCTACGAGCAGTACTTC.

The CDR3 is CSARYRGTGAKNIQYF. The CDR3 nucleotides read TGCAGTGCTAGGTATCGCGGGACAGGGGCCAAAAACATTCAGTACTTC. The J gene is TRBJ2-4, the V gene TRBV20-1; 9 nucleotides line up with TRBD1. Germline CDR1 reads DFQATT; CDR2 reads SNEGSKA (reference sequence). V lost 3 bases, J lost 1 base, and 7 bases stayed unmatched. The CDR3 covers 16 residues.

This clonotype was recorded at least ten times. This rearrangement joins TRBV2 to TRBJ2-7, with a tentative D call TRBD2 (6 bases). The germline V gene encodes CDR1 SNHLY and CDR2 FYNNEI. The CDR3 consists of 16 residues. With 1 base removed from V and 0 bases from J, the gap between germline ends came to 13 bases. CDR3 sequence: CASSEGIFGGSYEQYF. CDR3 nucleotide sequence: TGTGCCAGCAGTGAAGGTATCTTCGGGGGCTCCTACGAGCAGTACTTC.

This clonotype was recorded at least ten times. The V call is TRBV3-1, the J call TRBJ1-6, with 12 bases fitting TRBD1. This CDR3 has 16 amino acids. From germline, CDR1 is LGHDT and CDR2 YNNKEL (reference sequence). V lost 3 bases, J lost 11 bases, and 8 bases stayed unmatched. This CDR3 is CASSQGQGAASPPLHF. The CDR3 coding sequence is TGTGCCAGCAGCCAGGGACAGGGGGCCGCCTCTCCACCCCTCCACTTT.

This clonotype was detected only a few times. Being one base from a much bigger clone, this may be a read error. This chain connects TRBV14 to TRBJ2-3; D uncertain. V shed 1 base and J shed 4 bases, with 3 bases lying between them. From germline, CDR1 is SGHDN and CDR2 FVKESK. CDR3 size: 12 residues. The CDR3 bases are TGTGCCAGCAGCCAAGTTCCAGATACGCAGTATTTT. Translating it yields CASSQVPDTQYF.

Ten or more counts support this clonotype. The rearrangement joins TRBV3-1 to TRBJ1-1; D is unresolved. CDR3 length: 13 residues. V was pared by 1 base and J by 7 bases, with 10 bases between. Germline V gene lookup returns CDR1 LGHDT and CDR2 YNNKEL (reference sequence). CDR3 DNA: TGTGCCAGCAGCCAAGTCCCGGGAAGTGAAGCTTTCTTT. This codes for CASSQVPGSEAFF.

This clonotype has at least ten counts. CDR3 loop: CSAFTSGIYNEQFF. In DNA, the CDR3 is TGCAGTGCCTTTACTAGCGGGATCTACAATGAGCAGTTCTTC. The gene calls are TRBV20-1 and TRBJ2-1; 10 positions agree with TRBD2. CDR3 size: 14 residues. The germline V gene encodes CDR1 DFQATT and CDR2 SNEGSKA (reference sequence). Trimming removed 6 bases from V and 3 bases from J; junction bases left unmatched: 5.